Each of the 9 T cell receptor beta chains below was sequenced from the same sample in a study of T cell responses to AZD1222 COVID-19 vaccine. Sequenced by immunoSEQ multiplex PCR; TCRdb stores in-frame clones only, minus some. The sample holds fewer than 120,000 clones; 92% are singletons and the top ten take about 8.3%. The material sequenced was peripheral blood, taken on day 0 of AZD1222 vaccination. Receptors originate from an adult in good health.

The CDR3 nucleotides are TGTGCCAGCAGGGCCGGGACTAGCGGGGGGACAACCTACGAGCAGTACTTC. Translating gives CASRAGTSGGTTYEQYF. The chain uses TRBV7-9 and TRBJ2-7, with 15 bases that match TRBD2. CDR1 SEHNR and CDR2 FQNEAQ come from the germline V gene (reference sequence). There are 17 residues in the CDR3. Unmatched junction bases numbered 8, after V lost 6 bases and J lost 2 bases.

The chain combines TRBV13 with TRBJ2-7, with 8 bases aligning to TRBD2. CDR3 length: 15 residues. V shed 5 bases and J 3 bases; nucleotides not matched to a gene: 9. Germline V lookup: CDR1 PRHDT, CDR2 FYEKMQ (reference sequence). The CDR3 here is CASSPAERGFYEQYF. CDR3 nucleotides: TGTGCCAGCAGCCCGGCAGAGCGGGGGTTCTACGAGCAGTACTTC.

This chain uses TRBV10-3 with TRBJ1-2; no definite D call. Germline assignment: CDR1 ENHRY and CDR2 SYGVKD. CDR3 length equals 14 residues. Trimming removed 4 bases at V and 4 bases at J, with 13 bases between. The CDR3 DNA reads TGTGCCATCAGTGGAGAGGGAAGCGGCTATGGCTACACCTTC. Amino acid sequence: CAISGEGSGYGYTF.

As regards this clone: Distinct nucleotide sequences in the sample also encode this CDR3. The genes are TRBV6-5 and TRBJ1-5; D is unclear. V gave up 0 bases and J gave up 5 bases, with 5 bases separating them. There are 13 residues in the CDR3. Per the germline V gene, CDR1 is MNHEY and CDR2 is SVGAGI. This CDR3 is CASSYSLYQPQHF. The CDR3 DNA is TGTGCCAGCAGTTACTCCCTGTATCAGCCCCAGCATTTT.

This sequence joins TRBV28 and TRBJ1-1; D might be TRBD1 (6 bases). The CDR3 sequence is 16 residues long. The germline V gene has CDR1 MDHEN and CDR2 SYDVKM. Trimming took 4 bases from V and 1 from J, leaving 16 bases between them. CDR3: CASSSGALGGNTEAFF. In DNA form, the CDR3 reads TGTGCCAGCAGTTCTGGGGCTTTAGGGGGGAACACTGAAGCTTTCTTT. Using reference TRBV28 and TRBJ1-1 for the parts outside the CDR3, the full variable domain is DVKVTQSSRYLVKRTGEKVFLECVQDMDHENMFWYRQDPGLGLRLIYFSYDVKMKEKGDIPEGYSVSREKKERFSLILESASTNQTSMYLCASSSGALGGNTEAFFGQGTRLTVV.

This clone was seen only once. The rearrangement uses TRBV6-5 and TRBJ1-3; no definite D call. The length of the CDR3 is 14 residues. Germline assignment: CDR1 MNHEY and CDR2 SVGAGI. The V end was cut by 5 bases, the J end by 7 bases, with 15 bases between. This chain's CDR3 is CASSQSGSGNTIYF. CDR3 coding DNA: TGTGCCAGCAGTCAGTCTGGTTCGGGTAACACCATATATTTT.

This chain links TRBV6-5 with TRBJ1-6, with D perhaps TRBD1 (6 bases). The CDR3 is 15 amino acids. V was clipped by 6 bases and J by 8 bases, with 17 bases between them. Germline CDR1 reads MNHEY; CDR2 reads SVGAGI. DNA of the CDR3: TGTGCCAGCAGACACGACAGGAGGTCTCATTCACCCCTCCACTTT. It is translated as CASRHDRRSHSPLHF.

The chain carries TRBV6-1 and TRBJ1-1; D is possibly TRBD1 (5 bases). The germline V gene encodes CDR1 MNHNS and CDR2 SASEGT. Trimming took off 3 bases at V and 2 bases at J, with 10 bases between the two ends. This CDR3 region has 14 residues. The DNA of the CDR3 is TGTGCCAGCAGTGAGGGGACGGCCAACACTGAAGCTTTCTTT. Protein product: CASSEGTANTEAFF.

This clone was observed a handful of times. The V call is TRBV28, the J call TRBJ1-1, with D uncertain. The ends were cut back, 2 bases at V and 5 bases at J, with 15 bases in the middle. Germline CDR1 is MDHEN and CDR2 is SYDVKM. This CDR3 is built from 15 residues. The CDR3 sequence: CASSLASGRRTEAFF. The CDR3 DNA sequence: TGTGCCAGCAGTTTAGCCTCCGGAAGGCGTACTGAAGCTTTCTTT.